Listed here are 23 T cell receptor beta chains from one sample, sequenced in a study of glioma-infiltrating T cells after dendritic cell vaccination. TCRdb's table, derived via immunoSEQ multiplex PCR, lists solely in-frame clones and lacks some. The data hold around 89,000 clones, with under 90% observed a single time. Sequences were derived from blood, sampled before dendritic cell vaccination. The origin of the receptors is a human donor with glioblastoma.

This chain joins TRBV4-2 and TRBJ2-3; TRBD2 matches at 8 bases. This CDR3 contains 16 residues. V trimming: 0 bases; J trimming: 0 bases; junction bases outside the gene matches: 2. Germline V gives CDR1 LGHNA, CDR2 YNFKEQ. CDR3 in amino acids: CASSQEAGASTDTQYF. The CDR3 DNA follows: TGTGCCAGCAGCCAAGAAGCGGGGGCTAGCACAGATACGCAGTATTTT.

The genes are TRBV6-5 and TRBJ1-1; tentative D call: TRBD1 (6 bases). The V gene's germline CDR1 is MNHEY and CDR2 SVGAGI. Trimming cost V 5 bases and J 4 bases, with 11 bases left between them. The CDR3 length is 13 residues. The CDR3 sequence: CASSPTGGTEAFF. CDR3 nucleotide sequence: TGTGCCAGCAGTCCGACAGGCGGCACTGAAGCTTTCTTT.

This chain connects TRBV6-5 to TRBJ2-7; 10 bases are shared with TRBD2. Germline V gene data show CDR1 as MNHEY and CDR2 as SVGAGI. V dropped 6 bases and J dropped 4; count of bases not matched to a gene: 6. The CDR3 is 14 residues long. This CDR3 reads CASSLIAGGYEQYF. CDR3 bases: TGTGCCAGCAGCCTAATAGCGGGGGGATACGAGCAGTACTTC.

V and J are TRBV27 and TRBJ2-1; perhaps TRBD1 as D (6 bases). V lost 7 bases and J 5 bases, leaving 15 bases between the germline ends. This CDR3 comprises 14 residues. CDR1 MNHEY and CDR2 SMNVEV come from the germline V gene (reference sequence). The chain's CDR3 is CASTPIGGNNEQFF. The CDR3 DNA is TGTGCCAGCACGCCGATTGGGGGCAACAATGAGCAGTTCTTC.

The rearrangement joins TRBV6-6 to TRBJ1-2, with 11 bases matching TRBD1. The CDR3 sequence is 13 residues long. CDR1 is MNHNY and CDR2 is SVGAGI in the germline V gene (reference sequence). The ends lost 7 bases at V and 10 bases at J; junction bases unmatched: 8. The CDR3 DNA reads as TGTGCCAGCAACAGGGGGACAGGGGGGTTCTACACCTTC. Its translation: CASNRGTGGFYTF.

As DNA, the CDR3 is TGTGCCAGCAGCGTCGTCCCGGGACAGGGGTACAATGAGCAGTTCTTC. Protein product: CASSVVPGQGYNEQFF. The chain joins TRBV2 to TRBJ2-1; 10 bases agree with TRBD1. The V and J ends lost 6 bases and 4 bases, in that order; junction bases with no gene match: 9. Per the germline V gene, CDR1 is SNHLY and CDR2 is FYNNEI. The CDR3 is 16 residues long.

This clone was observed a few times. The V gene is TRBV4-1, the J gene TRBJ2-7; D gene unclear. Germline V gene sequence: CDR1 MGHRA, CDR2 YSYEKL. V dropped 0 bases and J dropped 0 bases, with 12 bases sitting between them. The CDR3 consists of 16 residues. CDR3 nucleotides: TGCGCCAGCAGCCAAGATCTGATTCAAGCCTCCTACGAGCAGTACTTC. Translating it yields CASSQDLIQASYEQYF.

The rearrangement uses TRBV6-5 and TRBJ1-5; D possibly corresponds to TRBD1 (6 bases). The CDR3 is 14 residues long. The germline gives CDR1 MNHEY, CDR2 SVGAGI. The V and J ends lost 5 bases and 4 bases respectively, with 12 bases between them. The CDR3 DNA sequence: TGTGCCAGCAGTGTAGGACAGAAGAATCAGCCCCAGCATTTT. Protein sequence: CASSVGQKNQPQHF.

CDR3 sequence: CASSPRMVQETQYF. DNA of the CDR3: TGTGCCAGCAGCCCGCGAATGGTCCAAGAGACCCAGTACTTC. This rearrangement joins TRBV13 to TRBJ2-5; D is undetermined. From germline, CDR1 is PRHDT and CDR2 FYEKMQ (reference sequence). CDR3 length equals 14 residues. The germline V and J ends were trimmed by 5 bases and 1 base, with 11 bases remaining between them.

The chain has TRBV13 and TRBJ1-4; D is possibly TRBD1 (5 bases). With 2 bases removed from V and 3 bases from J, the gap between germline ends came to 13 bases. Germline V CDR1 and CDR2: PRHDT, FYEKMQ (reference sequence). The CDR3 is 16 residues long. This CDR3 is CASSLSRVGANEKLFF. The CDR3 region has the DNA TGTGCCAGCAGCTTAAGCAGGGTTGGAGCTAATGAAAAACTGTTTTTT.

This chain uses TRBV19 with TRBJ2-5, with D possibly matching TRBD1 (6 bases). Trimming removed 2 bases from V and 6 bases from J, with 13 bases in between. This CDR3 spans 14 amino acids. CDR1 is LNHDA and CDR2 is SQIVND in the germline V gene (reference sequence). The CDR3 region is CASSINQGSQTQYF. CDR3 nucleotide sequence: TGTGCCAGTAGTATAAACCAGGGGTCACAGACCCAGTACTTC.

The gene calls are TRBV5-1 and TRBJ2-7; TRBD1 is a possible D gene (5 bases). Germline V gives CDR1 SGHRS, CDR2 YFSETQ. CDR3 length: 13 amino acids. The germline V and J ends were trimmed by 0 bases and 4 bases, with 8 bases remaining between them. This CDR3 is CASSLGQLYEQYF. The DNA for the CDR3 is TGCGCCAGCAGCTTGGGACAGCTTTACGAGCAGTACTTC.

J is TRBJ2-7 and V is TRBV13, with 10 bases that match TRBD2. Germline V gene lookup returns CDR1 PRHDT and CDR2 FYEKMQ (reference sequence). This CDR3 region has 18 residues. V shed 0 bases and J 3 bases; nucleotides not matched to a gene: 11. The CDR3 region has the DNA TGTGCCAGCAGCTTAGGTTTGGTTTTGGCTAGCGGGAGCTACGAGCAGTACTTC. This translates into CASSLGLVLASGSYEQYF. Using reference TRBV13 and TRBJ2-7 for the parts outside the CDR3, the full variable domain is AAGVIQSPRHLIKEKRETATLKCYPIPRHDTVYWYQQGPGQDPQFLISFYEKMQSDKGSIPDRFSAQQFSDYHSELNMSSLELGDSALYFCASSLGLVLASGSYEQYFGPGTRLTVT.

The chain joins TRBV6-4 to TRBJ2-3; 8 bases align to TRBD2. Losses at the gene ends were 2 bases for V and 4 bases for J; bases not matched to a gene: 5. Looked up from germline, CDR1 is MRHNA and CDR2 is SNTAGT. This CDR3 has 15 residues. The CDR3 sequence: CASSDRSGGADTQYF. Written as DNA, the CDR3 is TGTGCCAGCAGTGACCGGAGCGGGGGAGCAGATACGCAGTATTTT.

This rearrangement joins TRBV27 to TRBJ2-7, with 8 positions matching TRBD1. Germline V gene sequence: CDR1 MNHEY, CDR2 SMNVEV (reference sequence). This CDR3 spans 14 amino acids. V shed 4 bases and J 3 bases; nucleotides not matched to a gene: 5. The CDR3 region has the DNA TGTGCCAGCAGTTCTGCCAGGGGGCGCTACGAGCAGTACTTC. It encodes CASSSARGRYEQYF.

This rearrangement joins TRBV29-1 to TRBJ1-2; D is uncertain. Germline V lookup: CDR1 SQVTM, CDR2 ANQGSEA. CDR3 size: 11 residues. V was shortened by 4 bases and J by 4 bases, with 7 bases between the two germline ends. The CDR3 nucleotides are TGCAGCGTTGTGGAGCTCTATGGCTACACCTTC. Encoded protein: CSVVELYGYTF.

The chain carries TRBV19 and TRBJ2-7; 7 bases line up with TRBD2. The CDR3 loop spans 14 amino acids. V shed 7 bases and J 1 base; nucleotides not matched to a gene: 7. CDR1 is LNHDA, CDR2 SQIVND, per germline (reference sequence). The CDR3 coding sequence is TGTGCCAGTAACCTGGGGAGGGAATCCTACGAGCAGTACTTC. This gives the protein CASNLGRESYEQYF. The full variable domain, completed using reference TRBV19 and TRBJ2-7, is DGGITQSPKYLFRKEGQNVTLSCEQNLNHDAMYWYRQDPGQGLRLIYYSQIVNDFQKGDIAEGYSVSREKKESFPLTVTSAQKNPTAFYLCASNLGRESYEQYFGPGTRLTVT.

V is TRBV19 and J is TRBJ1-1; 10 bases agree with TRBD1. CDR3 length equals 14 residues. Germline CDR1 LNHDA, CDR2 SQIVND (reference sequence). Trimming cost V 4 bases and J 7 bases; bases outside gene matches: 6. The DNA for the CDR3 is TGTGCCAGTAGTACCCGGGACAGGGGTAATGAAGCTTTCTTT. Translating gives CASSTRDRGNEAFF.

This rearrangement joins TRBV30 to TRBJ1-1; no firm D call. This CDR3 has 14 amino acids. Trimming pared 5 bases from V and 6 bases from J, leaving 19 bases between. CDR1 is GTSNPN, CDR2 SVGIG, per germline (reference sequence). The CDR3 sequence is CAWDTSDLISEAFF. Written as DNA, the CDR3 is TGTGCCTGGGACACCTCCGACCTAATCTCTGAAGCTTTCTTT.

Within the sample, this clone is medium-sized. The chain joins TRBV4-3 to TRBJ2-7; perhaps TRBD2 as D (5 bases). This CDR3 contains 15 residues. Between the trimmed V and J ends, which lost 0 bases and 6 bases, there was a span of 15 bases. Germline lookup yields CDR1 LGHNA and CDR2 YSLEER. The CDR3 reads CASSQDYRGWSEQYF. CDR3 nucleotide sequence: TGCGCCAGCAGCCAAGATTACCGGGGTTGGAGCGAGCAGTACTTC.

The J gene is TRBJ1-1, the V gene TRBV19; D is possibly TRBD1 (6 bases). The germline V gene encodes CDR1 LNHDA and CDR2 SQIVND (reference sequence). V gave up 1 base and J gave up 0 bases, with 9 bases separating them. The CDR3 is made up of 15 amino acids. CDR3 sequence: CASSIGQAMNTEAFF. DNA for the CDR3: TGTGCCAGTAGTATAGGACAGGCAATGAACACTGAAGCTTTCTTT.

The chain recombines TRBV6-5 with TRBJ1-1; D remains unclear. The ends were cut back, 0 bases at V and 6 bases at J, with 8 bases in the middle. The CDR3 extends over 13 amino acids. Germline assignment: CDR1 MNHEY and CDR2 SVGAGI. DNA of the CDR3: TGTGCCAGCAGTTACTCGGCGGGAGCTGAAGCTTTCTTT. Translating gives CASSYSAGAEAFF.

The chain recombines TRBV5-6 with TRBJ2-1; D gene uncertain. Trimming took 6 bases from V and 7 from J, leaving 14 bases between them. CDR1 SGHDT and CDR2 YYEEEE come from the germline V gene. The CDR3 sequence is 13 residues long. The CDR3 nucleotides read TGTGCCAGCAAAGACAAAAATGGGAATGAGCAGTTCTTC. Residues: CASKDKNGNEQFF.